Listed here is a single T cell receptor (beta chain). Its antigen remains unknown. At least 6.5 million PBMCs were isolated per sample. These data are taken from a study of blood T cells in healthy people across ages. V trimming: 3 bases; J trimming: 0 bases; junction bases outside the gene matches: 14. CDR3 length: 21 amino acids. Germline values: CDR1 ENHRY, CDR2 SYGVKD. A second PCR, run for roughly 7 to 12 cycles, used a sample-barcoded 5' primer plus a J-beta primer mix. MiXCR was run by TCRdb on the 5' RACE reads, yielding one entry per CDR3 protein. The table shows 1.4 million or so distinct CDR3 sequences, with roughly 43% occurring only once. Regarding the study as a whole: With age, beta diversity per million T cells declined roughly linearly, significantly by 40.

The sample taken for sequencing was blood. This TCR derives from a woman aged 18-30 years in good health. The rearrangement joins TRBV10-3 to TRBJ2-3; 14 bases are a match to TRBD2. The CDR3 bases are TGTGCCATCAGTGAACCGGGACTAGCGGGAGCCCGTACTCGGAGCACAGATACGCAGTATTTT. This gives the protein CAISEPGLAGARTRSTDTQYF.